This TCR beta chain was sequenced in a study of shared clonotypes between healthy human individuals. The data were produced by immunoSEQ multiplex PCR, yet TCRdb's version contains in-frame clones alone and is incomplete. The sample gives 450,000 to 500,000 clones, around 78% of which show up once; around 13% is in the top ten. CDR1 and CDR2 (germline): SGHDT, YYEEEE. This CDR3 region has 19 residues. V was shortened by 3 bases and J by 0 bases, with 22 bases between the two germline ends. The V call is TRBV5-6, the J call TRBJ1-3; no definite D call. The clonotype was recovered from a woman in her 40s in good health. Some clones in this sample may be carry-over from other donors' samples. The sequencing input was PBMCs. The CDR3 DNA follows: TGTGCCAGCAGCTCTACACGCCTTGGGCTCATCTACTCTGGAAACACCATATATTTT. Amino acids: CASSSTRLGLIYSGNTIYF.